The TCR beta chain described here comes from a study of blood T cell repertoires in COVID-19. Study overall: Acute-phase and convalescent COVID-19 samples originated in the United States, Italy and Spain. The cDNA or gDNA used as material had been derived from T cells, B-cell-depleted T cells, or PBMCs.

TCRdb's table, derived via immunoSEQ multiplex PCR, lists solely in-frame clones and lacks some. The table has 35,000 to 55,000 clones, roughly 85% seen once. Trimming at V came to 2 bases and at J to 7 bases, leaving 5 bases not matched to a gene. CDR3 size: 15 residues. Germline CDR1 and CDR2: SGHRS and YFSETQ. The sample taken for sequencing was peripheral blood. This sequence originates from a woman between 70 and 85 years old with acute or convalescent COVID-19. The chain carries TRBV5-1 and TRBJ2-2; 10 bases align to TRBD1. This chain's CDR3 is CASSLRDRGIGELFF. CDR3 nucleotides: TGCGCCAGCAGCTTAAGGGACAGGGGAATCGGGGAGCTGTTTTTT.